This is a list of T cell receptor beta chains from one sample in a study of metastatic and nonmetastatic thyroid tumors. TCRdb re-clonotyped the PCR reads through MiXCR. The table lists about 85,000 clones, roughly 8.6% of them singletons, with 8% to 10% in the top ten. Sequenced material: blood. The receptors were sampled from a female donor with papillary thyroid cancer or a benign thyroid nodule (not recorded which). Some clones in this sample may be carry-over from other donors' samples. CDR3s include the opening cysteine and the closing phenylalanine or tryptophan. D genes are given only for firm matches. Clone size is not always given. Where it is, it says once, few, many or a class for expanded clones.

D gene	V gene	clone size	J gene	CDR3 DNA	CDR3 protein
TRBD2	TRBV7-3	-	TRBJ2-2	TGTGCCAGCAGCCTAGGACTAGCGGGGGGCACCGGGGAGCTGTTTTTT	CASSLGLAGGTGELFF
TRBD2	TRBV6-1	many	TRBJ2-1	TGTGCCAGCAGTGATGGCGGGGGGGCCTTTGAGCAGTTCTTC	CASSDGGGAFEQFF
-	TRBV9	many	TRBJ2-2	TGTGCCAGCAGCTCCCGACAGGACACCGGGGAGCTGTTTTTT	CASSSRQDTGELFF
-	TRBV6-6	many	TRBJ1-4	TGTGCCAGCAGTTATTTGGGGACGGTTAATGAAAAACTGTTTTTT	CASSYLGTVNEKLFF
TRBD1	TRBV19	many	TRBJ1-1	TGTGCCAGTACCCTAGGGGACAGGGGGTACACTGAAGCTTTCTTT	CASTLGDRGYTEAFF
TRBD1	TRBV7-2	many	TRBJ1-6	TGTGCCAGCAGCAAAACGCCGGGACAGGGAATAGGGTCACCCCTCCACTTT	CASSKTPGQGIGSPLHF
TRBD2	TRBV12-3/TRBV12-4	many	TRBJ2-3	TGTGCCAGCAGTTTGAGCGCTAGCGGGGGGGTGGGTACGCAGTATTTT	CASSLSASGGVGTQYF
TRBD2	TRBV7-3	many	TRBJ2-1	TGTGCCAGCAGCTACGGGGGGAATGAGCAGTTCTTC	CASSYGGNEQFF
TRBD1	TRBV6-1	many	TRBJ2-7	TGTGCCAGCAGTGGGACGCGGACAGGGGGCCACGAGCAGTACTTC	CASSGTRTGGHEQYF
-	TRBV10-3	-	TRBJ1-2	TGTGCCACTTCGGACAGTAATGGCTACACCTTC	CATSDSNGYTF
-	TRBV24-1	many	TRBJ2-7	TGTGCCACCAGTGACTCCTTCAGCTACGAGCAGTACTTC	CATSDSFSYEQYF
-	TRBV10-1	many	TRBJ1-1	TGCGCCAGCAGCCCCGGGACGCCACCTGAAGCTTTCTTT	CASSPGTPPEAFF
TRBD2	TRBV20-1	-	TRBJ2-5	TGCAGTGCTAGAGATGTAGTAGCGGGGGGACAAGAGACCCAGTACTTC	CSARDVVAGGQETQYF
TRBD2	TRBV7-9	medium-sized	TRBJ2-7	TGTGCCAGCAGCAGGACTAGCGGCTACGAGCAGTACTTC	CASSRTSGYEQYF
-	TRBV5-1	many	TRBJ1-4	TGCGCCAGCAGCTTGGGAGGGGCTAATGAAAAACTGTTTTTT	CASSLGGANEKLFF
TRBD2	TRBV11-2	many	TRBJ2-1	TGTGCCAGCGGCCGGACTAGCGGGGGGTACAATGAGCAGTTCTTC	CASGRTSGGYNEQFF
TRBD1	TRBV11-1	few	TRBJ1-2	TGTGCCAGCACCCAATCGGACAGGGTTTGGGAATATGGCTACACCTTC	CASTQSDRVWEYGYTF
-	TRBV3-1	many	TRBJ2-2	TGTGCCAGCAAACGTTCATCGAACACCGGGGAGCTGTTTTTT	CASKRSSNTGELFF
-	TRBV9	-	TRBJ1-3	TGTGCCAGCAGCGTAGGAGGAGGGGACACCATATATTTT	CASSVGGGDTIYF
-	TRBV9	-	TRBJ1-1	TGTGCCAGCAGCGTAGACAGCCGCCGTGAAGCTTTCTTT	CASSVDSRREAFF
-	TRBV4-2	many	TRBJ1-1	TGTGCCAGCAGCCAATACACACTGAACACTGAAGCTTTCTTT	CASSQYTLNTEAFF
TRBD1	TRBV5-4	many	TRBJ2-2	TGTGCCAGCAGCTTGGTTCCTGGACAGGCGAACACCGGGGAGCTGTTTTTT	CASSLVPGQANTGELFF
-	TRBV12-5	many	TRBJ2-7	TGTGCTAGTGCTGGTATCGAGCAGTACTTC	CASAGIEQYF
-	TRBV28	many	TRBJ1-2	TGTGCCAGCAGCCCTGGCGGATCACGGGCTAACTATGGCTACACCTTC	CASSPGGSRANYGYTF
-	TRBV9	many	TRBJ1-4	TGTGCCAGCAGCTCCCGGGGCTCAAGTAATGAAAAACTGTTTTTT	CASSSRGSSNEKLFF
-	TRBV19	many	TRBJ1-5	TGTGCCAGTAGTATAGGGCCGAATAGCAATCAGCCCCAGCATTTT	CASSIGPNSNQPQHF
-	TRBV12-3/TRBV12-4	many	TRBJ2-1	TGTGCCAGCCTGTGGAGGTCAGGGGACAATGAGCAGTTCTTC	CASLWRSGDNEQFF
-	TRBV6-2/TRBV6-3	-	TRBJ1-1	TGTGCCAGCAGTTACGGGGCAGGGCCCCTTTACACTGAAGCTTTCTTT	CASSYGAGPLYTEAFF
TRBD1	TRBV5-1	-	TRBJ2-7	TGCGCCAGCAGCTTGGCGGGACAGGGAGGTTACGAGCAGTACTTC	CASSLAGQGGYEQYF
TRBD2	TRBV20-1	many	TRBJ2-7	TGCGGTGCTAGGGAACTAGCGGGGGGGATATACGAGCAGTACTTC	CGARELAGGIYEQYF
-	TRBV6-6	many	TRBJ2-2	TGTGCCAGCAGTTACTCAGGCAGATTCACCGGGGAGCTGTTTTTT	CASSYSGRFTGELFF
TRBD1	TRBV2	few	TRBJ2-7	TGTGCCAGCAGTATAGACAGGGGGAACTCCTACGAGCAGTACTTC	CASSIDRGNSYEQYF
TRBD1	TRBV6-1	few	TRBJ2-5	TGTGCCAGCAGAAACAGGGGGCCAGAGACCCAGTACTTC	CASRNRGPETQYF
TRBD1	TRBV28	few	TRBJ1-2	TGTGCCAGCACCGTGGAGAGGGGGCGAGGCTACACCTTC	CASTVERGRGYTF
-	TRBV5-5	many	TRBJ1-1	TGTGCCAGCAGCCGGACAGTGGGCACTGAAGCTTTCTTT	CASSRTVGTEAFF
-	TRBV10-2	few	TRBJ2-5	TGCGCCAGCCAAGAGGGGGGGGGCCGGGAGACCCAGTACTTC	CASQEGGGRETQYF
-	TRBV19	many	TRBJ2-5	TGTGCCAGTAGTTTAAGGAAACAAGAGACCCAGTACTTC	CASSLRKQETQYF
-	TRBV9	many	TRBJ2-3	TGTGCCAGCAGCGTGCTAGCGAGCGATACGCAGTATTTT	CASSVLASDTQYF
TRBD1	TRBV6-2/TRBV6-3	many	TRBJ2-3	TGTGCCAGCAGTGGGACAGGGGGCGCAGATACGCAGTATTTT	CASSGTGGADTQYF
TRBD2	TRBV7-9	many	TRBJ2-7	TGTGCCAGCAGCCACCCCTTTGGGGCTAGCGGGGGAGTAAACTACGAGCAGTACTTC	CASSHPFGASGGVNYEQYF
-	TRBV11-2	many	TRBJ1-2	TGTGCCAGCAGCTTAGAGGGGGCCGGCTACACCTTC	CASSLEGAGYTF
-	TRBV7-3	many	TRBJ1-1	TGTGCCAGCAGCCCCCCTCGAAAATCCCGCTCCATGAACACTGAAGCTTTCTTT	CASSPPRKSRSMNTEAFF
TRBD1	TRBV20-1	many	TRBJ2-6	TGCAGTGCTAGTGCAGGGGGAATCTCTGGGGCCAACGTCCTGACTTTC	CSASAGGISGANVLTF
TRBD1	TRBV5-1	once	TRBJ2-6	TGCGCCAGCAGCAGAGGGACAGTGGGTGAGTTTGGGGCCAACGTCCTGACTTTC	CASSRGTVGEFGANVLTF
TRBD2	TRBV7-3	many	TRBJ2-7	TGTGCCAGCAGCTCCGTCCGGGGGGTGAACTACGAGCAGTACTTC	CASSSVRGVNYEQYF
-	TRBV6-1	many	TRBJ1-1	TGTGCCAGCAGTGGTCCCGGAATCGCTGAAGCTTTCTTT	CASSGPGIAEAFF
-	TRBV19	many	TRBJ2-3	TGTGCCACAGGGGGGGCAAACACAGATACGCAGTATTTT	CATGGANTDTQYF
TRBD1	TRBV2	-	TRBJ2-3	TGTGCCAGCAGTGGACAGGGGGCGCGGGATACGCAGTATTTT	CASSGQGARDTQYF
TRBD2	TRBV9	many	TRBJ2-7	TGTGCCAGCAGCGTAGATGGTAGCGGGGCCTACGAGCAGTACTTC	CASSVDGSGAYEQYF
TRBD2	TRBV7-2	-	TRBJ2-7	TGTGCCAGCAGCTTTCAAAGCGGGGAAGGCGAGCAGTACTTC	CASSFQSGEGEQYF
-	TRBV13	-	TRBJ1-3	TGTGCCAGCAGCGAAATAAACTCTGGAAACACCATATATTTT	CASSEINSGNTIYF
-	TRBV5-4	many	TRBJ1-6	TGTGCCAGCAGCTTGGTTGGTGATTCACCCCTCCACTTT	CASSLVGDSPLHF
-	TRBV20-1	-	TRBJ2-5	TGCAGTGCTAGAGATCTTTTAGGCAGCCAAGAGACCCCGTACTTC	CSARDLLGSQETPYF
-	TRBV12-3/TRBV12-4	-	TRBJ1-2	TGTGCCAGCATTTCGGCAGGGGTCTATGGCTACACTTTC	CASISAGVYGYTF
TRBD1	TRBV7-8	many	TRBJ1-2	TGTGCCAGCAGCCCACCGGGGGGACAGGGGTGGGGCTACACCTTC	CASSPPGGQGWGYTF
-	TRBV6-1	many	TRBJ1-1	TGTGCCAGTACGCAGTCTAGTCGGAACACTGAAGCTTTCTTT	CASTQSSRNTEAFF
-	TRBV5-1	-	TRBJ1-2	TGCGCCAGCAGCTTGGACTCAGGGTCCCCCTTAGGCTATGGCTACACCTTC	CASSLDSGSPLGYGYTF